This paragraph covers one T cell receptor beta chain sequence. As yet, its antigen is unknown. The data belong to a study of molecular identifiers for immune sequencing clone quantification. For the study at large: RNA, taken in replicates from about 20,000 or 100,000 naive CD8 cells, was split five ways, with four sequenced.

Notes on the study in general: Under 1% of molecules in naive cells, but over 98% of effector molecules, belonged to clones above 20 RNA copies. Jurkat TCR RNA spiked in from one cell reportedly remained identifiable amid about a million naive cells.

V lost 0 bases and J lost 3; bases outside the gene matches: 4. Per germline, CDR1 SGDLS and CDR2 YYNGEE. The CDR3 loop spans 15 amino acids. The authors built bulk TCR libraries by previously described methods with listed TCR primers. TCRdb reprocessed the PCR reads with MiXCR, giving one entry per CDR3 protein. This table has approximately 500,000 distinct CDR3 sequences, about 26% appearing once. The chain has TRBV9 and TRBJ2-3; 7 bases align to TRBD1. The receptor comes from a human donor in good health. Some libraries in this study had Jurkat cell RNA spiked in. Sample: naive CD8+ T cells from blood, with Jurkat cell RNA spiked in. Sample subset: FACS-sorted CD8+CD4-CCR7+CD45RA+ naive T cells. The CDR3 loop is CASSVEGARTDTQYF. The CDR3 coding sequence is TGTGCCAGCAGCGTAGAGGGGGCGCGTACAGATACGCAGTATTTT. The variable domain in full, with the rest retrieved from reference TRBV9 and TRBJ2-3, is DSGVTQTPKHLITATGQRVTLRCSPRSGDLSVYWYQQSLDQGLQFLIQYYNGEERAKGNILERFSAQQFPDLHSELNLSSLELGDSALYFCASSVEGARTDTQYFGPGTRLTVL.